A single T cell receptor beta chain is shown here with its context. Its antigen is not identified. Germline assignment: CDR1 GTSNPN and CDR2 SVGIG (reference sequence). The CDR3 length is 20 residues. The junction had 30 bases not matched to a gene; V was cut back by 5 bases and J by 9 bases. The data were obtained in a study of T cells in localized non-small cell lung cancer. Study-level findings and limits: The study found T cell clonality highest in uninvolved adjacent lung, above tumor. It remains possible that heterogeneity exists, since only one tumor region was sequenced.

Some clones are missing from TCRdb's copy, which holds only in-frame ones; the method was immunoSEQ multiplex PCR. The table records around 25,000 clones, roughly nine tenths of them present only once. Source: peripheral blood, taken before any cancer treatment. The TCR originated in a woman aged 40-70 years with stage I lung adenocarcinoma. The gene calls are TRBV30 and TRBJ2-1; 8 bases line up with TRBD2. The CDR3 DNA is TGTGCCTGGGCCGGGGACTCCGGGACTAGTTTTAGTCCCTACACGGGTGAGCAGTTCTTC. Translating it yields CAWAGDSGTSFSPYTGEQFF.